The 3 T cell receptor beta chains in this list originate from one sample, sequenced in a study of blood T cell repertoires in COVID-19. TCRdb keeps only in-frame clones here, not all; method: immunoSEQ multiplex PCR. The table includes under 150,000 clones, about 82% detected once. The sample taken for sequencing was peripheral blood. The source of these receptors is a woman aged 80 or over with active or convalescent COVID-19.

CDR3 in DNA: TGTGCCAGCAGCCAAGACCTGGGACAGGGCGGAGGAGAAAAACTGTTTTTT. It yields the protein CASSQDLGQGGGEKLFF. The gene calls are TRBV4-2 and TRBJ1-4; 9 nucleotides line up with TRBD1. This CDR3 is built from 17 residues. The V gene's germline CDR1 is LGHNA and CDR2 YNFKEQ. After removal of 0 bases from V and 8 bases from J, the junction contained 10 bases not matched to a gene.

V and J are TRBV6-4 and TRBJ2-3; 9 nucleotides agree with TRBD2. Looked up from germline, CDR1 is MRHNA and CDR2 is SNTAGT. The V gene end was trimmed by 5 bases and the J gene end by 6 bases; junction bases not matched to a gene: 6. The CDR3 extends over 14 amino acids. CDR3 loop: CASSPSGGSDTQYF. Here the CDR3 DNA reads TGTGCCAGCAGTCCCAGCGGGGGGTCGGATACGCAGTATTTT.

This clone has at least ten counts. The chain has TRBV19 and TRBJ1-4; D not resolved. V dropped 9 bases and J dropped 7 bases, with 9 bases sitting between them. The CDR3 is 11 amino acids. Germline V gene lookup returns CDR1 LNHDA and CDR2 SQIVND (reference sequence). DNA for the CDR3: TGTGCCAGGCGGGCAGTTGAAAAACTGTTTTTT. Its translation is CARRAVEKLFF.